One T cell receptor beta chain is described in this entry. Its antigen is unidentified. The entry originates in a study of post-analysis software for immune sequencing data. About the research overall: Courses of disease covered relapsing-remitting, secondary progressive and progressive-relapsing multiple sclerosis.

Libraries were made from TCR beta cDNA, and they carried unique molecular identifiers. TCRdb re-derived calls from the PCR reads in MiXCR, one entry per CDR3 protein. The sample holds 820,000 or so distinct CDR3 sequences, roughly 50% seen once. Study-wide points: Patients used several TRBV segments, including TRBV5-6, TRBV5-1 and TRBV20-1, more often than controls. The normalized Chao1 diversity of multiple sclerosis patients was significantly lower than that of controls.

Germline loops: CDR1 LGHDT, CDR2 YNNKEL (reference sequence). The CDR3 length is 13 residues. The V end lost 1 base, the J end lost 13 bases, and 15 bases lay between the germline ends. Source material: blood. The V and J genes are TRBV3-1 and TRBJ2-3, with D perhaps matching TRBD2 (7 bases). This sequence was found in a girl aged 5-17 years with multiple sclerosis. This chain's CDR3 is CASSQGRTRGEYF. Here the CDR3 DNA reads TGTGCCAGCAGCCAAGGCCGGACTAGGGGGGAGTATTTT.